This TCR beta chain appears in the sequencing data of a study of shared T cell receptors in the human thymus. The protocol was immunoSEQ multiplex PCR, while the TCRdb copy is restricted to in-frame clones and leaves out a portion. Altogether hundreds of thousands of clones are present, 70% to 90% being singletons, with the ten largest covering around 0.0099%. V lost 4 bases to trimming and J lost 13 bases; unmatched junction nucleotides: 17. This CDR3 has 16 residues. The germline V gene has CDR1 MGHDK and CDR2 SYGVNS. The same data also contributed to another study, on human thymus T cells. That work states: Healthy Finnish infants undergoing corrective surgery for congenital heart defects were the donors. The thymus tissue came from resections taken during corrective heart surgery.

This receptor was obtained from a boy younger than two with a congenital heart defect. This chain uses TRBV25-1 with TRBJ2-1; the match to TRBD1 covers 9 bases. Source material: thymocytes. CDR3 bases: TGTGCCAGCAGTGGCCGGGGACAGGGTCCCGGTTGGGCCCAGTTCTTC. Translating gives CASSGRGQGPGWAQFF.